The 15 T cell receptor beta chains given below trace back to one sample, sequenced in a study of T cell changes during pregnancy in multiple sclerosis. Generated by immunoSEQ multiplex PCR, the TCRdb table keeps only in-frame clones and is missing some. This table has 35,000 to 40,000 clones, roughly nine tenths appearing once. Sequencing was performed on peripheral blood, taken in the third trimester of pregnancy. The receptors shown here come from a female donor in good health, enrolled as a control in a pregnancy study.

The CDR3 DNA is TGTGCCAGTAGACTTTCGGGACAGGGGGGCGAGCAGTACTTC. Amino acid sequence: CASRLSGQGGEQYF. The J gene is TRBJ2-7, the V gene TRBV19, with 11 bases identical to TRBD1. The CDR3 has 14 residues. CDR1 and CDR2 (germline): LNHDA, SQIVND (reference sequence). Trimming at V came to 6 bases and at J to 6 bases, leaving 7 bases not matched to a gene.

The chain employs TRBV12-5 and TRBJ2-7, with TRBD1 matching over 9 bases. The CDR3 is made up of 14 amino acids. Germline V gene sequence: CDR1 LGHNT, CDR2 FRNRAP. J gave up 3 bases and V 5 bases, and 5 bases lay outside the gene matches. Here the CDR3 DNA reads TGTGCTAGTGGTCCTGGACAGGGGAGCTACGAGCAGTACTTC. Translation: CASGPGQGSYEQYF.

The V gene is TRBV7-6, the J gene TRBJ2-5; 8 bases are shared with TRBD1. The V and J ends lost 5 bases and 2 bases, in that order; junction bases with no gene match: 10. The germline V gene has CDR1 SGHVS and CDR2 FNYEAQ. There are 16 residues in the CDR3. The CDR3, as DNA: TGTGCCAGCAGCCACCGGACAGGGCCGGGTCAAGAGACCCAGTACTTC. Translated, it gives CASSHRTGPGQETQYF.

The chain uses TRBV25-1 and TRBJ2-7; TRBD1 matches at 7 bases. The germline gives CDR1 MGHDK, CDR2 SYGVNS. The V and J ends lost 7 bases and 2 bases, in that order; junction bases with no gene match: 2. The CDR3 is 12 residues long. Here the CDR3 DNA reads TGTGCCAGCAAACAGGGGACCTACGAGCAGTACTTC. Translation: CASKQGTYEQYF.

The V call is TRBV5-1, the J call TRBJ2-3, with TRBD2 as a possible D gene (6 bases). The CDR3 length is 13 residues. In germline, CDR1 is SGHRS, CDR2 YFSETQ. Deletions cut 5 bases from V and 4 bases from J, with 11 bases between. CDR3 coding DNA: TGCGCCAGCAGTGCAGCGGGCGCAGATACGCAGTATTTT. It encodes CASSAAGADTQYF.

CDR3 loop: CASSPGQEHNEQFF. The CDR3 DNA reads as TGTGCCAGCAGTCCGGGACAGGAACACAATGAGCAGTTCTTC. The V call is TRBV6-4, the J call TRBJ2-1; 8 bases line up with TRBD1. V shed 5 bases and J 5 bases; nucleotides not matched to a gene: 5. This CDR3 is 14 amino acids long. Germline CDR1 is MRHNA and CDR2 is SNTAGT.

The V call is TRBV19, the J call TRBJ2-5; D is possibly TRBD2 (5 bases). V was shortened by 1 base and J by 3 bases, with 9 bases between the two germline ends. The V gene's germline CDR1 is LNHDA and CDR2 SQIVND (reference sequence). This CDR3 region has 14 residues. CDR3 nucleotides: TGTGCCAGTAGTATAGGAACGGGGAAAGAGACCCAGTACTTC. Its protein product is CASSIGTGKETQYF.

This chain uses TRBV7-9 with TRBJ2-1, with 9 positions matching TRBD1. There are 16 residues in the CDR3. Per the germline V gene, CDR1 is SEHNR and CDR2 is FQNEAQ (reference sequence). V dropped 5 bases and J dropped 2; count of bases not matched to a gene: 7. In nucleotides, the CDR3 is TGTGCCAGCAGCCCCAGGGGACAGGGAGCCTACAATGAGCAGTTCTTC. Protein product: CASSPRGQGAYNEQFF. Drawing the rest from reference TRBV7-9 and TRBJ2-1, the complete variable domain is DTGVSQNPRHKITKRGQNVTFRCDPISEHNRLYWYRQTLGQGPEFLTYFQNEAQLEKSRLLSDRFSAERPKGSFSTLEIQRTEQGDSAMYLCASSPRGQGAYNEQFFGPGTRLTVL.

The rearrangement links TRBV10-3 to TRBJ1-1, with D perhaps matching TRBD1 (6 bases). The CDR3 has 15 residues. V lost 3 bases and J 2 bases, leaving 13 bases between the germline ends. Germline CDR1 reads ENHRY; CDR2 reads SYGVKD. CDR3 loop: CAISDRGGINTEAFF. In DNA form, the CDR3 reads TGTGCCATCAGTGACAGAGGGGGAATAAACACTGAAGCTTTCTTT.

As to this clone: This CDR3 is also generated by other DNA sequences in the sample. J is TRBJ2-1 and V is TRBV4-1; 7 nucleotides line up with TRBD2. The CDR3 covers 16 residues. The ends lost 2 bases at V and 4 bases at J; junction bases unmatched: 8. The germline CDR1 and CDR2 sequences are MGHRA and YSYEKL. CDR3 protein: CASSQPGTSAYNEQFF. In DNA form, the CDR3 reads TGCGCCAGCAGCCAACCCGGAACTAGCGCTTACAATGAGCAGTTCTTC.

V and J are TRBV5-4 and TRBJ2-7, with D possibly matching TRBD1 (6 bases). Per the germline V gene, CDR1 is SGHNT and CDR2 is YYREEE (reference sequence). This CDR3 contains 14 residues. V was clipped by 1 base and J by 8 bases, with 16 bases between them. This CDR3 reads CASSLPRQGFKQYF. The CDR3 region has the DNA TGTGCCAGCAGCTTGCCTCGTCAGGGGTTCAAGCAGTACTTC.

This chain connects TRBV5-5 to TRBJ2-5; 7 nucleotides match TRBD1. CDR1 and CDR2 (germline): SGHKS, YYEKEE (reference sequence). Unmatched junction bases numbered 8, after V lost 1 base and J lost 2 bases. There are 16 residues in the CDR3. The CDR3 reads CASSLPRDSAQETQYF. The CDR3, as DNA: TGTGCCAGCAGCTTGCCGAGGGACAGCGCTCAAGAGACCCAGTACTTC.

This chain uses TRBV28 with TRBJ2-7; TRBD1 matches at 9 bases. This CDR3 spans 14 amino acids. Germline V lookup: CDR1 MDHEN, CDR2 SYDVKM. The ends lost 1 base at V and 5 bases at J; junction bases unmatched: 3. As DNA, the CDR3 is TGTGCCAGCAGTTTATACAGGGGGCCTAACGAGCAGTACTTC. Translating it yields CASSLYRGPNEQYF.

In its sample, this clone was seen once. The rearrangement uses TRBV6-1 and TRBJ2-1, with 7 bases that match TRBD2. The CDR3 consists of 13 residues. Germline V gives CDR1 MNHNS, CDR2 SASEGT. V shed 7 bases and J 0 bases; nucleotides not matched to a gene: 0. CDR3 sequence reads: CASTSGSYNEQFF. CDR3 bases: TGTGCCAGCACTAGCGGCTCCTACAATGAGCAGTTCTTC.

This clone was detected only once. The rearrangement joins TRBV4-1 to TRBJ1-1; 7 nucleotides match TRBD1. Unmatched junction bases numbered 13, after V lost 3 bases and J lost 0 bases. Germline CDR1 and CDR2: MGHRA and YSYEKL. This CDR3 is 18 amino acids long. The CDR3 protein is CASSHPSGAGGMNTEAFF. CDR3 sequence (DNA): TGCGCCAGCAGCCACCCCTCGGGCGCAGGGGGGATGAACACTGAAGCTTTCTTT.